Listed below are T cell receptor beta chains from one sample, sequenced in a study of CD8+CD57+ T cells in acquired aplastic anemia. TCRdb redid the calling of the reads with MiXCR, one entry per CDR3 protein. The sample lists fewer than 80,000 distinct CDR3 sequences; roughly 72% were seen once. The sequenced sample consisted of sorted CD4+, CD8+, or CD8+CD57+ T cells (not recorded which) from PBMCs. The receptors here all came from a human donor with aplastic anemia. CDR3s include the opening cysteine and the closing phenylalanine or tryptophan. Each record gives: D gene, clone size, V gene, J gene, CDR3 protein, CDR3 DNA. The D gene is left open where the match is weak. Expanded clones are given a class, and other clones once, few, many or no size at all.

D gene: .; clone size: .; V gene: TRBV6-1; J gene: TRBJ1-2; CDR3 protein: CASGGEYGYTF; CDR3 DNA: TGTGCCAGCGGAGGGGAATATGGCTACACCTTC
D gene: TRBD1; clone size: .; V gene: TRBV7-2; J gene: TRBJ1-1; CDR3 protein: CASSLGDSHTEAFF; CDR3 DNA: TGTGCCAGCAGCTTAGGGGACAGTCACACTGAAGCTTTCTTT
D gene: .; clone size: .; V gene: TRBV2; J gene: TRBJ2-5; CDR3 protein: CASSPSWLPQETQYF; CDR3 DNA: TGTGCCAGCAGTCCCAGCTGGCTCCCCCAAGAGACCCAGTACTTC
D gene: .; clone size: once; V gene: TRBV24-1; J gene: TRBJ2-3; CDR3 protein: CATSDFRAVGTDTQYF; CDR3 DNA: TGTGCCACCAGTGATTTCAGAGCGGTAGGCACAGATACGCAGTATTTT
D gene: .; clone size: many; V gene: TRBV11-3; J gene: TRBJ1-1; CDR3 protein: CASTGGGAEAFF; CDR3 DNA: TGTGCCAGCACCGGTGGGGGAGCTGAAGCTTTCTTT
D gene: .; clone size: .; V gene: TRBV10-2; J gene: TRBJ2-2; CDR3 protein: CASRGLAGWYNTGELFF; CDR3 DNA: TGCGCCAGTAGAGGTTTGGCGGGATGGTATAACACCGGGGAGCTGTTTTTT
D gene: .; clone size: .; V gene: TRBV24-1; J gene: TRBJ2-1; CDR3 protein: CATSEERNNEQFF; CDR3 DNA: TGTGCCACCAGTGAGGAACGGAACAATGAGCAGTTCTTC
D gene: .; clone size: few; V gene: TRBV10-3; J gene: TRBJ1-3; CDR3 protein: CAISGDGSGNTIYF; CDR3 DNA: TGTGCCATCAGTGGGGACGGGTCTGGAAACACCATATATTTT
D gene: .; clone size: .; V gene: TRBV29-1; J gene: TRBJ2-7; CDR3 protein: CSVKGGGSYEQYF; CDR3 DNA: TGCAGCGTTAAGGGGGGGGGCTCCTACGAGCAGTACTTC
D gene: .; clone size: .; V gene: TRBV7-9; J gene: TRBJ1-1; CDR3 protein: CASSYGRANTEAFF; CDR3 DNA: TGTGCCAGCAGTTACGGACGGGCGAACACTGAAGCTTTCTTT
D gene: TRBD2; clone size: .; V gene: TRBV10-2; J gene: TRBJ2-7; CDR3 protein: CASSESRGAYEQYF; CDR3 DNA: TGCGCCAGCAGTGAGTCCCGGGGGGCCTACGAGCAGTACTTC
D gene: .; clone size: .; V gene: TRBV24-1; J gene: TRBJ2-7; CDR3 protein: CASRARLQAHEQYF; CDR3 DNA: TGTGCCAGCCGCGCCAGACTACAAGCTCACGAGCAGTACTTC
D gene: .; clone size: .; V gene: TRBV7-2; J gene: TRBJ2-3; CDR3 protein: CASSFSGDTQYF; CDR3 DNA: TGTGCCAGCAGCTTCTCGGGGGATACGCAGTATTTT
D gene: .; clone size: .; V gene: TRBV4-2; J gene: TRBJ2-1; CDR3 protein: CASSHHGDDNEQFF; CDR3 DNA: TGTGCCAGCAGCCACCACGGGGACGACAATGAGCAGTTCTTC
D gene: .; clone size: .; V gene: TRBV15; J gene: TRBJ2-7; CDR3 protein: CATSRELNPYEHYF; CDR3 DNA: TGTGCCACCAGCAGGGAATTGAACCCCTACGAGCACTACTTC
D gene: .; clone size: once; V gene: TRBV7-6; J gene: TRBJ1-5; CDR3 protein: CTSSLESDSNQPQHF; CDR3 DNA: TGTACCAGCAGCTTAGAATCAGATAGCAATCAGCCCCAGCATTTT
D gene: TRBD1; clone size: .; V gene: TRBV2; J gene: TRBJ1-1; CDR3 protein: CASRGAGQVPEAFF; CDR3 DNA: TGTGCCAGCAGAGGAGCGGGACAGGTGCCTGAAGCTTTCTTT
D gene: .; clone size: few; V gene: TRBV5-5; J gene: TRBJ1-1; CDR3 protein: CASSLIPGLSTEAFF; CDR3 DNA: TGTGCCAGCAGCTTGATTCCGGGGTTGAGCACTGAAGCTTTCTTT
D gene: .; clone size: .; V gene: TRBV2; J gene: TRBJ1-2; CDR3 protein: CASSPGFEGYTF; CDR3 DNA: TGTGCCAGCAGTCCAGGGTTCGAGGGCTACACCTTC
D gene: .; clone size: .; V gene: TRBV10-3; J gene: TRBJ1-5; CDR3 protein: CAIREGDGNQPQHF; CDR3 DNA: TGTGCCATCAGGGAGGGGGATGGCAATCAGCCCCAGCATTTT
D gene: .; clone size: few; V gene: TRBV27; J gene: TRBJ1-2; CDR3 protein: CASRLSTVSYGYTF; CDR3 DNA: TGTGCCAGCAGGCTATCGACCGTTTCCTATGGCTACACCTTC
D gene: TRBD2; clone size: .; V gene: TRBV2; J gene: TRBJ2-3; CDR3 protein: CASTGISGKIDTQYF; CDR3 DNA: TGTGCCAGCACTGGTATAAGCGGGAAGATAGATACGCAGTATTTT
D gene: TRBD2; clone size: .; V gene: TRBV11-1; J gene: TRBJ2-1; CDR3 protein: CASSDGEGMYNEQFF; CDR3 DNA: TGTGCCAGCAGCGATGGGGAGGGAATGTACAATGAGCAGTTCTTC
D gene: .; clone size: .; V gene: TRBV2; J gene: TRBJ1-3; CDR3 protein: CASKLQEGNTIYF; CDR3 DNA: TGTGCCAGCAAGTTGCAAGAAGGAAACACCATATATTTT
D gene: .; clone size: .; V gene: TRBV5-1; J gene: TRBJ1-6; CDR3 protein: CASSSGAGSSYNSPLHF; CDR3 DNA: TGCGCCAGCAGCTCAGGAGCAGGAAGCTCCTATAATTCACCCCTCCACTTT
D gene: TRBD1; clone size: .; V gene: TRBV6-1; J gene: TRBJ2-5; CDR3 protein: CASRQTGGGETQYF; CDR3 DNA: TGTGCCAGCAGACAGACAGGGGGCGGAGAGACCCAGTACTTC
D gene: TRBD1; clone size: .; V gene: TRBV29-1; J gene: TRBJ1-5; CDR3 protein: CSVEDGTGPNQPQHF; CDR3 DNA: TGCAGCGTTGAAGATGGGACAGGCCCCAATCAGCCCCAGCATTTT
D gene: .; clone size: .; V gene: TRBV11-2; J gene: TRBJ2-5; CDR3 protein: CASSLWAETQYF; CDR3 DNA: TGTGCCAGCAGCTTATGGGCGGAGACCCAGTACTTC
D gene: TRBD2; clone size: many; V gene: TRBV10-2; J gene: TRBJ2-5; CDR3 protein: CASSFDEVAGETQYF; CDR3 DNA: TGCGCCAGCAGTTTCGATGAAGTAGCGGGTGAGACCCAGTACTTC
D gene: .; clone size: .; V gene: TRBV4-1; J gene: TRBJ2-1; CDR3 protein: CASSQVEGSNNEQFF; CDR3 DNA: TGCGCCAGCAGCCAAGTCGAGGGTTCCAACAATGAGCAGTTCTTC
D gene: .; clone size: many; V gene: TRBV27; J gene: TRBJ2-7; CDR3 protein: CASSYDTSYEQYF; CDR3 DNA: TGTGCCAGCAGCTACGACACGTCCTACGAGCAGTACTTC
D gene: .; clone size: few; V gene: TRBV2; J gene: TRBJ1-1; CDR3 protein: CASSIAAWNTEAFF; CDR3 DNA: TGTGCCAGCAGTATAGCAGCCTGGAACACTGAAGCTTTCTTT
D gene: .; clone size: .; V gene: TRBV10-3; J gene: TRBJ1-1; CDR3 protein: CAISESLTQLNTEAFF; CDR3 DNA: TGTGCCATCAGTGAGTCGCTGACCCAATTAAACACTGAAGCTTTCTTT
D gene: .; clone size: .; V gene: TRBV10-2; J gene: TRBJ1-5; CDR3 protein: CASRGWSSNQPQHF; CDR3 DNA: TGCGCCAGCAGGGGATGGAGTAGCAATCAGCCCCAGCATTTT
D gene: .; clone size: few; V gene: TRBV5-5; J gene: TRBJ1-1; CDR3 protein: CASHPRQYLNTEAFF; CDR3 DNA: TGTGCCAGCCACCCCCGACAGTACTTGAACACTGAAGCTTTCTTT
D gene: .; clone size: .; V gene: TRBV7-8; J gene: TRBJ2-7; CDR3 protein: CASSLERSYEQYF; CDR3 DNA: TGTGCCAGCAGCTTAGAGCGCTCCTACGAGCAGTACTTC
D gene: .; clone size: .; V gene: TRBV7-3; J gene: TRBJ1-1; CDR3 protein: CASSLGSGRGKSEAFF; CDR3 DNA: TGTGCCAGCAGCTTAGGGTCAGGCAGGGGAAAATCTGAAGCTTTCTTT
D gene: TRBD1; clone size: .; V gene: TRBV10-3; J gene: TRBJ2-7; CDR3 protein: CAIRDDQGVYEQYF; CDR3 DNA: TGTGCCATCAGGGATGACCAGGGGGTATACGAGCAGTACTTC
D gene: TRBD1; clone size: few; V gene: TRBV29-1; J gene: TRBJ2-3; CDR3 protein: CSGGTGLFTDTQYF; CDR3 DNA: TGCAGCGGGGGGACAGGCCTATTCACAGATACGCAGTATTTT
D gene: TRBD1; clone size: .; V gene: TRBV9; J gene: TRBJ2-7; CDR3 protein: CASSVDDRGYEQYF; CDR3 DNA: TGTGCCAGCAGCGTAGACGACAGGGGCTACGAGCAGTACTTC
D gene: .; clone size: .; V gene: TRBV25-1; J gene: TRBJ1-1; CDR3 protein: CASSRSSRNTEAFF; CDR3 DNA: TGTGCCAGCAGCAGAAGCAGCCGGAACACTGAAGCTTTCTTT
D gene: .; clone size: .; V gene: TRBV27; J gene: TRBJ2-7; CDR3 protein: CASSYQAGTVGLYEQYF; CDR3 DNA: TGTGCCAGCAGTTACCAAGCCGGGACGGTGGGCCTCTACGAGCAGTACTTC
D gene: .; clone size: .; V gene: TRBV20-1; J gene: TRBJ2-7; CDR3 protein: CSASSVQSYEQYF; CDR3 DNA: TGCAGTGCTAGCTCCGTTCAATCCTACGAGCAGTACTTC
D gene: .; clone size: .; V gene: TRBV29-1; J gene: TRBJ1-3; CDR3 protein: CSVAKGSGNTIYF; CDR3 DNA: TGCAGCGTTGCTAAGGGATCTGGAAACACCATATATTTT
D gene: TRBD1; clone size: .; V gene: TRBV15; J gene: TRBJ2-7; CDR3 protein: CATSARDSLRYEQYF; CDR3 DNA: TGTGCCACCAGCGCTAGGGACAGTTTAAGGTACGAGCAGTACTTC
D gene: .; clone size: .; V gene: TRBV20-1; J gene: TRBJ1-2; CDR3 protein: CSASSAGTSNYGYTF; CDR3 DNA: TGCAGTGCTAGTTCGGCAGGGACATCTAACTATGGCTACACCTTC
D gene: .; clone size: .; V gene: TRBV6-1; J gene: TRBJ2-7; CDR3 protein: CASSEGTGPYEQYF; CDR3 DNA: TGTGCCAGCAGTGAAGGCACTGGGCCCTACGAGCAGTACTTC